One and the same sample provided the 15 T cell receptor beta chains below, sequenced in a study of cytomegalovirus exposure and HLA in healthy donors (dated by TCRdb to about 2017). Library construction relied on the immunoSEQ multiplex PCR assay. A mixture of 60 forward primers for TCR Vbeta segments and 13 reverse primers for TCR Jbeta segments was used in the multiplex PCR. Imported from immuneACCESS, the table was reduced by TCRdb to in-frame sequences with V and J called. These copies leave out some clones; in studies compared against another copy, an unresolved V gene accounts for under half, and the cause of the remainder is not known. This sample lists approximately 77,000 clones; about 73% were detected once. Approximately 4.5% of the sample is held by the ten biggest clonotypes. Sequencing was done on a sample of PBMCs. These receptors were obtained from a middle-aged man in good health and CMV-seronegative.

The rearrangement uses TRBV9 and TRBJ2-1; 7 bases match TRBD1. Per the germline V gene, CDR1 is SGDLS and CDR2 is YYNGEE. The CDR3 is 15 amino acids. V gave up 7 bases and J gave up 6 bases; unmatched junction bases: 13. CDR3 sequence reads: CASSPRGPAGNEQFF. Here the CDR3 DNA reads TGTGCCAGCTCCCCAAGGGGGCCGGCGGGCAATGAGCAGTTCTTC. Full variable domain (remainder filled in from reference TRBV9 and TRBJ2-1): DSGVTQTPKHLITATGQRVTLRCSPRSGDLSVYWYQQSLDQGLQFLIQYYNGEERAKGNILERFSAQQFPDLHSELNLSSLELGDSALYFCASSPRGPAGNEQFFGPGTRLTVL.

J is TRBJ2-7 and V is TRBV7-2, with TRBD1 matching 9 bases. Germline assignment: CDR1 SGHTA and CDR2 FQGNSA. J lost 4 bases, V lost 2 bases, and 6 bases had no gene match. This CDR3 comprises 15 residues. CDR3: CASSLSGTGLYEQYF. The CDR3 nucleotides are TGTGCCAGCAGCTTATCCGGGACAGGGCTTTACGAGCAGTACTTC.

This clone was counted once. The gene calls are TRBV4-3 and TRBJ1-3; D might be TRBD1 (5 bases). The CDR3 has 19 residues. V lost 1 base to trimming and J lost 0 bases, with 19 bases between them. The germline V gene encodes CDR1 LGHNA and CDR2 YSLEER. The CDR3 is CASSQVWGDSASSGNTIYF. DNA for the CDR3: TGCGCCAGCAGCCAAGTTTGGGGGGACTCCGCTAGCTCTGGAAACACCATATATTTT.

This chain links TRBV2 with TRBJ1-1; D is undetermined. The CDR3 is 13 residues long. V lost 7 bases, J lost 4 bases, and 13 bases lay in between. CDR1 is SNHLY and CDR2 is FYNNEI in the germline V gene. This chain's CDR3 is CASKEGVGTEAFF. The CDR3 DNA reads TGTGCCAGCAAAGAGGGCGTGGGCACTGAAGCTTTCTTT.

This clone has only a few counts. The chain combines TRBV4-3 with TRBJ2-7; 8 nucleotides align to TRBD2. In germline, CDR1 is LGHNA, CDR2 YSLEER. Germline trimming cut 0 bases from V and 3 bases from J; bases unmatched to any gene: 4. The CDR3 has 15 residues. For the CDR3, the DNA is TGCGCCAGCAGCCAAGAAACTAGCGGCTTCTACGAGCAGTACTTC. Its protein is CASSQETSGFYEQYF.

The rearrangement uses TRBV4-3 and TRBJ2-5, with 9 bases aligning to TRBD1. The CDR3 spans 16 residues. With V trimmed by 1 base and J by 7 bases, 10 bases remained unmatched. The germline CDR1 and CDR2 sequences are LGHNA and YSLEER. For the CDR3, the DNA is TGCGCCAGCAGCCAAGTATACAGGGACAGGGTGAGGACCCAGTACTTC. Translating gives CASSQVYRDRVRTQYF.

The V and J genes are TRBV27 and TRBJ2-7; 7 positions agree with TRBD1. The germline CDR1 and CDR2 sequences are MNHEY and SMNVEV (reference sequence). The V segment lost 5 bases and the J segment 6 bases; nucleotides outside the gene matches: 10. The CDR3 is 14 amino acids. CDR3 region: CASSQGPTGSEQYF. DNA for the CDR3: TGTGCCAGCAGTCAAGGGCCGACAGGGAGCGAGCAGTACTTC.

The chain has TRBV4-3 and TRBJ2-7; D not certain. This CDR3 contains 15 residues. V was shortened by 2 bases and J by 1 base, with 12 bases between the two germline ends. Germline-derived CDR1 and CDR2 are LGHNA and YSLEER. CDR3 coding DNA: TGCGCCAGCAGCCAACAACGTACCGGGTCCTACGAGCAGTACTTC. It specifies CASSQQRTGSYEQYF.

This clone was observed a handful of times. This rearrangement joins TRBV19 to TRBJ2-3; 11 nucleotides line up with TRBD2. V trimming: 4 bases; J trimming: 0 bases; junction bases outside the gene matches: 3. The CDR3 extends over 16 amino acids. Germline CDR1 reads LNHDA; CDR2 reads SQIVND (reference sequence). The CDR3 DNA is TGTGCCAGTAGTAAAATAGCGGGAGGGAGCACAGATACGCAGTATTTT. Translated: CASSKIAGGSTDTQYF. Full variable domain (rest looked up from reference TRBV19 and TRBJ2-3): DGGITQSPKYLFRKEGQNVTLSCEQNLNHDAMYWYRQDPGQGLRLIYYSQIVNDFQKGDIAEGYSVSREKKESFPLTVTSAQKNPTAFYLCASSKIAGGSTDTQYFGPGTRLTVL.

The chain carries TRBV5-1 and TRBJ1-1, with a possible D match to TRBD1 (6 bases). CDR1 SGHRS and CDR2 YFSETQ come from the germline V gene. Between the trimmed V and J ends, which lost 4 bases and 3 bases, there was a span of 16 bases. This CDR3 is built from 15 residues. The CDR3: CASSHQGGGDTEAFF. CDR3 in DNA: TGCGCCAGCAGCCACCAGGGCGGGGGCGACACTGAAGCTTTCTTT.

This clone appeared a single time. The CDR3 nucleotides read TGTGCCAGCAGTGCCGGACAGGGGGCCTCCTACGAGCAGTACTTC. The encoded protein is CASSAGQGASYEQYF. This chain joins TRBV4-2 and TRBJ2-7; 11 bases agree with TRBD1. The junction had 4 bases not matched to a gene; V was cut back by 6 bases and J by 0 bases. This CDR3 has 15 residues. Germline CDR1 LGHNA, CDR2 YNFKEQ.

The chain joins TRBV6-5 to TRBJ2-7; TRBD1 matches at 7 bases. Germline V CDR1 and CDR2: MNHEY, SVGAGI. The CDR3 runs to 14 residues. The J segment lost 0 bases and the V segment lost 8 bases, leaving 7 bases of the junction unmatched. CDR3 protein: CASLRDSASYEQYF. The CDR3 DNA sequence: TGTGCCAGCCTCCGGGACAGCGCCTCCTACGAGCAGTACTTC.

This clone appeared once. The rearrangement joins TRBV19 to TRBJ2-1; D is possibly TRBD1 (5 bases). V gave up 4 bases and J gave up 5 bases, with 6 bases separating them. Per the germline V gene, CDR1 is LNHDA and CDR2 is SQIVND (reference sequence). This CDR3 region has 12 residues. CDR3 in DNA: TGTGCCAGTAGTAGACAGAACAATGAGCAGTTCTTC. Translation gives CASSRQNNEQFF.

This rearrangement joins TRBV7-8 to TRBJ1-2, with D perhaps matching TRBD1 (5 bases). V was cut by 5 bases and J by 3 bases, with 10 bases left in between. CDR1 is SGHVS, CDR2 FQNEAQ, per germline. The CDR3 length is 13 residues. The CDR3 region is CASSMGPDYGYTF. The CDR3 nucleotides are TGTGCCAGCAGCATGGGGCCGGACTATGGCTACACCTTC.

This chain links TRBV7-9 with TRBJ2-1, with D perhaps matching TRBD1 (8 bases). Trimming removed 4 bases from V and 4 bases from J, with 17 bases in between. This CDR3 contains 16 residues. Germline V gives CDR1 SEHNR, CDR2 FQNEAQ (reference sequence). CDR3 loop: CASSSATGGAYNEQFF. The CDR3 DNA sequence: TGTGCCAGCAGCTCGGCCACAGGGGGGGCTTACAATGAGCAGTTCTTC.